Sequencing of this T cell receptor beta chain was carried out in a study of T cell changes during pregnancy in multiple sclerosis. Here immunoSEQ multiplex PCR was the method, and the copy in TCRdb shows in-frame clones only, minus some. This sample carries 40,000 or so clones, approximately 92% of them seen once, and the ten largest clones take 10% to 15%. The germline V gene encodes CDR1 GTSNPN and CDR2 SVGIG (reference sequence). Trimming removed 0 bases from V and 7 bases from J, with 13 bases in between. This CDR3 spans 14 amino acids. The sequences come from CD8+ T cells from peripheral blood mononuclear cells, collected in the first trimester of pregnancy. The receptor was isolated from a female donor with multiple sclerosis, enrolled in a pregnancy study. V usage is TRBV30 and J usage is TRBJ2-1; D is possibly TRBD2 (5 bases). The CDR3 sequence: CAWSVLGFLNEQFF. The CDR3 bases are TGTGCCTGGAGTGTACTAGGGTTTCTGAATGAGCAGTTCTTC.